A selection of T cell receptor beta chains follows, all from one sample in a study of T cells in Graves' hyperthyroidism and ophthalmopathy. TCRdb reprocessed the multiplex PCR reads via MiXCR and lists one record per CDR3 protein. This table has fewer than 600,000 distinct CDR3 sequences, under 15% appearing once. Sample: blood. These receptors were obtained from a woman under 30 with Graves' hyperthyroidism. The CDR3 runs from the conserved cysteine through the conserved F or W. A D gene is named only where the DNA matches it firmly. Some rows mark clone size as missing; the rest say once, few, many or name a class of expanded clone.

CDR3 DNA	CDR3 protein	D gene	clone size	J gene	V gene
TGCAGTGCTAGAGAGTGGCTAGTTCGGCGGGATGAGCAGTTCTTC	CSAREWLVRRDEQFF	.	many	TRBJ2-1	TRBV20-1
TGTGCCAGCAGCCCAGGCGGACGGATTTCAGACTCTGGAAACACCATATATTTT	CASSPGGRISDSGNTIYF	.	many	TRBJ1-3	TRBV11-2
TGCGCCAGCAGCTCCCAGGCGAACACCGGGGAGCTGTTTTTT	CASSSQANTGELFF	.	many	TRBJ2-2	TRBV5-1
TGCGCCAGCAGCGGGACGGTGGGAGGGACCACTGAAGCTTTCTTT	CASSGTVGGTTEAFF	.	.	TRBJ1-1	TRBV5-1
TGTGCCAGCAGCCAAGGGCAGGGAGGTGAAAAACTGTTTTTT	CASSQGQGGEKLFF	.	many	TRBJ1-4	TRBV3-1
TGCAGTGCTAGAGATCCCAGCGGGAGGCAAGAGACCCAGTACTTC	CSARDPSGRQETQYF	TRBD2	many	TRBJ2-5	TRBV20-1
TGTGCCAGCAGCTTAGAAGTAGGCTACGAGCAGTACTTC	CASSLEVGYEQYF	.	.	TRBJ2-7	TRBV11-3
TGTGCCAGCACCCCACGCGGGGGACTAGCCAAAAACATTCAGTACTTC	CASTPRGGLAKNIQYF	TRBD2	.	TRBJ2-4	TRBV6-1
TGCAGTGCGAGCCGGACTCTTGACTCTCAAACAGATACGCAGTATTTT	CSASRTLDSQTDTQYF	.	.	TRBJ2-3	TRBV20-1
TGTGCCAGCATGAGCGGGAGTTACAATGAGCAGTTCTTC	CASMSGSYNEQFF	TRBD2	few	TRBJ2-1	TRBV13
TGTGCCAGCAGCTTATACCAAGAGCTGTTTTTT	CASSLYQELFF	.	.	TRBJ2-2	TRBV13
TGTGCCAGCAGTGCGGGGCTAAACACCGGGGAGCTGTTTTTT	CASSAGLNTGELFF	.	many	TRBJ2-2	TRBV28
TGTGCCAGCGAGGAGGTAATGAACACTGAAGCTTTCTTT	CASEEVMNTEAFF	.	many	TRBJ1-1	TRBV2
TGTGCCAGCAGTGCTGACAGGGTAGGCTATGGCTACACCTTC	CASSADRVGYGYTF	TRBD1	.	TRBJ1-2	TRBV6-1
TGTGCCAGTCGAACCCAGGGAAGAGAAGAGACCCAGTACTTC	CASRTQGREETQYF	.	.	TRBJ2-5	TRBV28
TGTGCCAGCATCGACCCGGGACAGGGGCTGAAGGACGAGCAGTACTTC	CASIDPGQGLKDEQYF	TRBD1	many	TRBJ2-7	TRBV7-2
TGTGCCACCAGTACTAACACCGGGGAGCTGTTTTTT	CATSTNTGELFF	.	many	TRBJ2-2	TRBV24-1
TGTGCCAGCAGTTACGGACAGGGTAACTTCTACAATGAGCAGTTCTTC	CASSYGQGNFYNEQFF	TRBD1	.	TRBJ2-1	TRBV6-2/TRBV6-3
TGTGCCAGCAGGGGCCAGGGCTTTTCCTCCTATAATTCACCCCTCCACTTT	CASRGQGFSSYNSPLHF	.	.	TRBJ1-6	TRBV28
TGCGCCAGCAGTCACGGAGGGCTGAACACTGAAGCTTTCTTT	CASSHGGLNTEAFF	.	many	TRBJ1-1	TRBV5-1
TGTGCCAGTAGTATCGGCAGTACCGACACAGATACGCAGTATTTT	CASSIGSTDTDTQYF	.	many	TRBJ2-3	TRBV19
TGTGCCAGCAGTTACCCTATCGATGAGCAGTTCTTC	CASSYPIDEQFF	.	many	TRBJ2-1	TRBV6-2/TRBV6-3
TGTGCCAGTAGTATAGCGGCAGGGACTAACTACGAGCAGTACTTC	CASSIAAGTNYEQYF	TRBD2	many	TRBJ2-7	TRBV19
TGTGCCAGCACCCCCGAAGGGGACAGGGGCACCGGGGAGCTGTTTTTT	CASTPEGDRGTGELFF	TRBD1	.	TRBJ2-2	TRBV11-2
TGTGCCAGTAGCCACGCCGGGCTAGCCTACGAGCAGTACTTC	CASSHAGLAYEQYF	.	many	TRBJ2-7	TRBV19
TGCGCCAGCAGTCCGGACAGGATGGATCAGCCCCAGCATTTT	CASSPDRMDQPQHF	TRBD1	.	TRBJ1-5	TRBV10-1
TGTGCCAGCAGCTTAAACACAGGGATAACCTACGAGCAGTACTTC	CASSLNTGITYEQYF	.	many	TRBJ2-7	TRBV7-6
TGTGCCAGCTCACCACCGACCCCCCCCGGGGAGCTGTTTTTT	CASSPPTPPGELFF	.	many	TRBJ2-2	TRBV18
TGTGCCAGCAGCAGACCCGAAAACACTGAAGCTTTCTTT	CASSRPENTEAFF	.	.	TRBJ1-1	TRBV5-4
TGCGCCAGCAGCACCCCGGTATATATCCGAGGCACAGATACGCAGTATTTT	CASSTPVYIRGTDTQYF	.	many	TRBJ2-3	TRBV5-1
TGTGCCAGCAGCCCGGGACAGGGGAGTGGGGCCAACGTCCTGACTTTC	CASSPGQGSGANVLTF	TRBD1	once	TRBJ2-6	TRBV12-3/TRBV12-4
TGCAGTGCAAAAGCGGGAGGGCTGAACCACGAGCAGTACTTC	CSAKAGGLNHEQYF	TRBD2	few	TRBJ2-7	TRBV20-1
TGTGCCAGCAGGGCCCCCGGGGTTGGTCAGCCCCAGCATTTT	CASRAPGVGQPQHF	.	many	TRBJ1-5	TRBV28
TGTGCCTGGAGTCCGGATAACTATGGCTACACCTTC	CAWSPDNYGYTF	.	many	TRBJ1-2	TRBV30
TGCGCCAGCAGTTCCGGGACTCAAGACACTGAAGCTTTCTTT	CASSSGTQDTEAFF	.	many	TRBJ1-1	TRBV5-1
TGTGCCAGCAGCTTAGGGACAACCTCCAATGAGCAGTTCTTC	CASSLGTTSNEQFF	.	few	TRBJ2-1	TRBV5-8
TGTGCCAGCAGTTTCCAGCGGGCCTACGAGCAGTACTTC	CASSFQRAYEQYF	.	few	TRBJ2-7	TRBV12-3/TRBV12-4
TGTGCCAGCAGTGACTTATTCCGAGCGGGAGCTAGCGATACGCAGTATTTT	CASSDLFRAGASDTQYF	TRBD2	many	TRBJ2-3	TRBV6-1
TGTGCCAGCAGCGTATCGTGTAAGTCGAGAAATCAGCCCCAGCATTTT	CASSVSCKSRNQPQHF	.	many	TRBJ1-5	TRBV9
TGTGCCAGCAGCCCCGGGGTCTCCTACGAGCAGTACTTC	CASSPGVSYEQYF	.	many	TRBJ2-7	TRBV5-6
TGCGCCAGCAGCTTGAGGGACAGGGAGACCGGGGAGCTGTTTTTT	CASSLRDRETGELFF	TRBD1	many	TRBJ2-2	TRBV5-1
TGTGCCAGTAGTATCGCTCCAGCTAACTATGGCTACACCTTC	CASSIAPANYGYTF	.	many	TRBJ1-2	TRBV19
TGTGCCAGTAAAACAGAAGCGGGCAAAGATACGCAGTATTTT	CASKTEAGKDTQYF	.	.	TRBJ2-3	TRBV19